The T cell receptor (beta chain) described here comes from a study of blood T cell repertoires in COVID-19. CDR3 length equals 15 residues. After removal of 4 bases from V and 7 bases from J, the junction contained 9 bases not matched to a gene. Germline CDR1 and CDR2: SGDLS and YYNGEE. As handled by the study authors: From reference gene primer amplification, estimates of nucleated cell counts were derived. Only in-frame clones appear in the TCRdb table, and some are missing; sequencing was by immunoSEQ multiplex PCR. V and J calls and clone size follow that table, whereas D and trimming were derived from the DNA. The sample carries under 140,000 clones, 70% to 90% recorded once.

Sequencing was done on a sample of peripheral blood. This chain uses TRBV9 with TRBJ1-4; TRBD1 matches at 8 bases. The TCR was taken from a human donor in a cohort sampled during active COVID-19. CDR3: CASSPSGGWSEKLFF. The CDR3 bases are TGTGCCAGCAGCCCATCAGGGGGCTGGAGTGAAAAACTGTTTTTT.